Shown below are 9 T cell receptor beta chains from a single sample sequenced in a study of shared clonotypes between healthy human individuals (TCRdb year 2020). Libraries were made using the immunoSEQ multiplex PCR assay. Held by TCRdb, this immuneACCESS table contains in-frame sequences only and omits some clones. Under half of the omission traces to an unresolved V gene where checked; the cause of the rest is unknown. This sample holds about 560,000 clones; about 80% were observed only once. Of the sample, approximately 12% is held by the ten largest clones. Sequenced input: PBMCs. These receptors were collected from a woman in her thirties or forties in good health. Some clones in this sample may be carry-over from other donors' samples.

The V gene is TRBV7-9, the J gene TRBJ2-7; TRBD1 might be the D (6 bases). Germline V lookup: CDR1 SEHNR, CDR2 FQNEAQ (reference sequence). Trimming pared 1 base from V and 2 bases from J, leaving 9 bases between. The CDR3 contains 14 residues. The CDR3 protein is CASSLVGAAYEQYF. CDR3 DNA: TGTGCCAGCAGCTTAGTGGGGGCAGCCTACGAGCAGTACTTC.

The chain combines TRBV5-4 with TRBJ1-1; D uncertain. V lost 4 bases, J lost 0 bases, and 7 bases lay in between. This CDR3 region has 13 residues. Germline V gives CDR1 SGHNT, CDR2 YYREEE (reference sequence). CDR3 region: CASSKPMNTEAFF. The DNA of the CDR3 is TGTGCCAGCAGCAAACCGATGAACACTGAAGCTTTCTTT.

CDR3 protein: CASSQIGGASGSYEQFF. CDR3 nucleotides: TGTGCCAGCAGCCAAATCGGTGGGGCTAGCGGGAGCTATGAGCAGTTCTTC. The J gene is TRBJ2-1, the V gene TRBV4-2, with 10 nucleotides matching TRBD2. Germline assignment: CDR1 LGHNA and CDR2 YNFKEQ. The CDR3 extends over 17 amino acids. After removal of 2 bases from V and 8 bases from J, the junction contained 12 bases not matched to a gene.

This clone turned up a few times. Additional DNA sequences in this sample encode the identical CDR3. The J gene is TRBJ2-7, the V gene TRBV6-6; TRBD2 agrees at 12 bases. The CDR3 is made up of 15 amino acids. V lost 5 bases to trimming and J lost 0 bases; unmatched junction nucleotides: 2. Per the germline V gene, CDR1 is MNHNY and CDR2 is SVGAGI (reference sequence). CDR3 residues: CASSTTSGSSYEQYF. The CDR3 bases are TGTGCCAGCAGTACGACTAGCGGGAGCTCCTACGAGCAGTACTTC.

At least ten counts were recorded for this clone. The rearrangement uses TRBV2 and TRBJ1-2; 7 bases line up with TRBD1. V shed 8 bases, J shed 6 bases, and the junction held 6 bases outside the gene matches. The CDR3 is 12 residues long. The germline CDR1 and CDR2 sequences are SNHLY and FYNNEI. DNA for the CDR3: TGTGCCAGCCAAGGACAGGTGGATGGCTACACCTTC. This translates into CASQGQVDGYTF. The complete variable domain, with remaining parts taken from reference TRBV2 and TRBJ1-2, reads EPEVTQTPSHQVTQMGQEVILRCVPISNHLYFYWYRQILGQKVEFLVSFYNNEISEKSEIFDDQFSVERPDGSNFTLKIRSTKLEDSAMYFCASQGQVDGYTFGSGTRLTVV.

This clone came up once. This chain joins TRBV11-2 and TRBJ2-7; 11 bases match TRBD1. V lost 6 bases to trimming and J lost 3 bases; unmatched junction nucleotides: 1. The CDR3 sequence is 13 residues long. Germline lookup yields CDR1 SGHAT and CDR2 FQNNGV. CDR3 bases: TGTGCCAGCAGGGACAGGGGGCTCTACGAGCAGTACTTC. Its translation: CASRDRGLYEQYF.

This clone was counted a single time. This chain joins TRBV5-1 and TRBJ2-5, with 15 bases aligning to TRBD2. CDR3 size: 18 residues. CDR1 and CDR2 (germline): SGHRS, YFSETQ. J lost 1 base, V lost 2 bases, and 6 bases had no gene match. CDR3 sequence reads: CASSLGTSGRSIQETQYF. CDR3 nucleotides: TGCGCCAGCAGCTTAGGGACTAGCGGGAGGTCGATCCAAGAGACCCAGTACTTC.

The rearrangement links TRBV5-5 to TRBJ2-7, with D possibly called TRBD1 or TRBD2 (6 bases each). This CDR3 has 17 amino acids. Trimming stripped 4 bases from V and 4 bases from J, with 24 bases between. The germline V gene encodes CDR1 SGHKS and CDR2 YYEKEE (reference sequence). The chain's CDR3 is CASSTALQGLGGYEQYF. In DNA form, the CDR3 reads TGTGCCAGCAGCACAGCGTTACAGGGCTTGGGGGGTTACGAGCAGTACTTC.

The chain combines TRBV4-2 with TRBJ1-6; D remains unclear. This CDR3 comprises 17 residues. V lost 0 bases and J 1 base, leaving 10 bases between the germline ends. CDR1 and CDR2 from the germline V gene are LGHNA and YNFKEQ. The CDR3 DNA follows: TGTGCCAGCAGCCAAGATAAGGGTGGGTCCTATAATTCACCCCTCCACTTT. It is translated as CASSQDKGGSYNSPLHF.